The text below deals with one T cell receptor beta chain. After removal of 1 base from V and 6 bases from J, the junction contained 6 bases not matched to a gene. The CDR3 is made up of 14 amino acids. Looked up from germline, CDR1 is SGHTA and CDR2 is FQGNSA. The time point was: baseline, week 1 (first vaccination visit). The treatment denotes: pre-vaccination baseline after standard-of-care therapy. The data were obtained in a study of a mutant IDH1 vaccine in newly diagnosed glioma. Generated by immunoSEQ multiplex PCR, the TCRdb table keeps only in-frame clones and is missing some. This table holds tens of thousands of clones, 86% found once.

Sample: PBMCs, taken from a glioma patient treated with radiotherapy, temozolomide or both. The clonotype was recovered from a man aged 40-49 years with glioma. The chain is built from TRBV7-2 and TRBJ2-7, with TRBD2 matching 7 bases. CDR3 loop: CASSLGGGPSEQYF. The CDR3 region has the DNA TGTGCCAGCAGCTTAGGGGGAGGGCCGTCCGAGCAGTACTTC.